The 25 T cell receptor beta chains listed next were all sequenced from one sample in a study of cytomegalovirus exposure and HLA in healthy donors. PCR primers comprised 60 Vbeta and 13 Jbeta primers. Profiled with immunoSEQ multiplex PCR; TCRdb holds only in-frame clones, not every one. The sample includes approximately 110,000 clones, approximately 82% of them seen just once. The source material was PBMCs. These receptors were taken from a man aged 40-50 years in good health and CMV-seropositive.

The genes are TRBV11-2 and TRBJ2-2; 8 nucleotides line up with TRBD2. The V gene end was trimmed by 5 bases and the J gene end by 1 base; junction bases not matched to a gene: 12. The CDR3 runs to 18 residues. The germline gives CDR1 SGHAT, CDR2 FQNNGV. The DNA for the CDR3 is TGTGCCAGCAGCCCAAGGGGGGAGCGGGGGTGGAACACCGGGGAGCTGTTTTTT. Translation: CASSPRGERGWNTGELFF.

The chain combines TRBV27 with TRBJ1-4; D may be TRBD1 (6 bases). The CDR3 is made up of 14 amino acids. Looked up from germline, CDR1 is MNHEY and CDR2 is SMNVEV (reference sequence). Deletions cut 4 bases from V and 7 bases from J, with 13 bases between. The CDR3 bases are TGTGCCAGCAGTTCTACCACAGGGTTTGAAAAACTGTTTTTT. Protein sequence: CASSSTTGFEKLFF.

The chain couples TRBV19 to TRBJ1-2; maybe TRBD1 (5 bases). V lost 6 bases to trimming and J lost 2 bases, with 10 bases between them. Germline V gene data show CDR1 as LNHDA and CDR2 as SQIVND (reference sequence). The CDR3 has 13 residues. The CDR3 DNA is TGTGCCAGTAGCCCACAGGAGAACTATGGCTACACCTTC. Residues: CASSPQENYGYTF.

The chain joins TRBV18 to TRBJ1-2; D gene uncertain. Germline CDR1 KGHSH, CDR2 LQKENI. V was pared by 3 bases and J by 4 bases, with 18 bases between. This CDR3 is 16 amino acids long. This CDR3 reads CASSPSLPNRAYGYTF. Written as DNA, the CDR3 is TGTGCCAGCTCACCTTCTCTCCCTAACAGAGCCTATGGCTACACCTTC.

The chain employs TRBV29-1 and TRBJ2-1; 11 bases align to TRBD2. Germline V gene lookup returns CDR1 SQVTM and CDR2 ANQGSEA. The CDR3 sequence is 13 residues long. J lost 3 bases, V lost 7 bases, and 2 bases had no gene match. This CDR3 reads CSATSGDYNEQFF. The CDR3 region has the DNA TGCAGCGCGACTAGCGGGGACTACAATGAGCAGTTCTTC.

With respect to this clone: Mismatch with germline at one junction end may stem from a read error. The CDR3 coding sequence is TGCGCCAGCAGCGGACTCGGGACAGGGACTGCCAAAAACAGTCAGTACTTC. It translates to CASSGLGTGTAKNSQYF. The rearrangement links TRBV5-1 to TRBJ2-4; 9 bases match TRBD1. CDR1 is SGHRS, CDR2 YFSETQ, per germline. The CDR3 runs 17 residues.

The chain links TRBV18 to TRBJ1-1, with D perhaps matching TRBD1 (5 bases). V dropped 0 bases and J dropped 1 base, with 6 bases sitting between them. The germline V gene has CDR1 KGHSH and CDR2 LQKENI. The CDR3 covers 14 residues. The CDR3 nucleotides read TGTGCCAGCTCACCACCGCAGGGGAACACTGAAGCTTTCTTT. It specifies CASSPPQGNTEAFF.

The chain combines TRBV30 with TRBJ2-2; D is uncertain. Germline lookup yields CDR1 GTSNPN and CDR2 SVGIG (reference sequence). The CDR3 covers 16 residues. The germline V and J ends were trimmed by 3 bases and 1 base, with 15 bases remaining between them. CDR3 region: CAWRVPHPGNTGELFF. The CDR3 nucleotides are TGTGCCTGGAGGGTACCCCACCCGGGGAACACCGGGGAGCTGTTTTTT.

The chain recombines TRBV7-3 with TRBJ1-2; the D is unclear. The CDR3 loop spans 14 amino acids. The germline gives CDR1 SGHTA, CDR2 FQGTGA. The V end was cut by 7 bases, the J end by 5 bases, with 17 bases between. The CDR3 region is CASTPKSTIYGYTF. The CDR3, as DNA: TGTGCCAGCACCCCAAAATCTACCATTTATGGCTACACCTTC.

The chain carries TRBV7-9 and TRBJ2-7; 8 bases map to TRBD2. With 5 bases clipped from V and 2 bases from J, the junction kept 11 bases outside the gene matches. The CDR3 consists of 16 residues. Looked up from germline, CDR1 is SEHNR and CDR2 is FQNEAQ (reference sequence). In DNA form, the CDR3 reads TGTGCCAGCAGCCTAGGGACCGGGACTAGGACCTACGAGCAGTACTTC. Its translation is CASSLGTGTRTYEQYF.

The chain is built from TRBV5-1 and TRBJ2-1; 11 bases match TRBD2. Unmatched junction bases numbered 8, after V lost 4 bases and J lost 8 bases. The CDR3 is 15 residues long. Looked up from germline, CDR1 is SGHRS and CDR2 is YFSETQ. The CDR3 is CASSRTSGSFYEQFF. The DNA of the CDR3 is TGCGCCAGCAGCCGTACTAGCGGGAGTTTCTATGAGCAGTTCTTC.

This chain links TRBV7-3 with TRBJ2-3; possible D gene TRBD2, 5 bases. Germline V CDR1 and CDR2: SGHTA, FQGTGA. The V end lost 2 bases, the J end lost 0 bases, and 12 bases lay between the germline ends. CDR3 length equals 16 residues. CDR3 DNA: TGTGCCAGCAGCTTAGGGCTGGGAGATAGCACAGATACGCAGTATTTT. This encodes CASSLGLGDSTDTQYF.

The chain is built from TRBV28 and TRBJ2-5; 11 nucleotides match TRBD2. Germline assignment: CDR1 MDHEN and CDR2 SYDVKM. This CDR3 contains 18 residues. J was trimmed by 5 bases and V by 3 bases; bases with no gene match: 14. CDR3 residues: CASSFAGSGSGREETQYF. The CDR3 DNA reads TGTGCCAGCAGTTTCGCTGGGTCAGGTAGCGGGAGGGAGGAGACCCAGTACTTC.

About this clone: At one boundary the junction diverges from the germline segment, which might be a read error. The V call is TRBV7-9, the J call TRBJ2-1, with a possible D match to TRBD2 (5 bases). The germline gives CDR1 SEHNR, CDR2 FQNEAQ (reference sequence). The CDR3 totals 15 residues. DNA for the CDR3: TGTGCCAGCAGCGTAGCGTATAGCTCCTACAATGAGCAGTTCTTC. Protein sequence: CASSVAYSSYNEQFF.

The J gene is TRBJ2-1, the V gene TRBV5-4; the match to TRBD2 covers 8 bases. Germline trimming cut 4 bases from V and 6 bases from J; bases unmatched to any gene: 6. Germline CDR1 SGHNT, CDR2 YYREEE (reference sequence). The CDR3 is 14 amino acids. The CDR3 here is CASSPPTSGNEQFF. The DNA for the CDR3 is TGTGCCAGCAGCCCCCCAACTAGCGGCAATGAGCAGTTCTTC.

CDR3 DNA sequence: TGTGCCAGCAGCTCTTACAGGGATACGCAGTATTTT. This translates into CASSSYRDTQYF. V and J are TRBV7-2 and TRBJ2-3; D perhaps matches TRBD1 (5 bases). CDR3 size: 12 residues. Germline V gene sequence: CDR1 SGHTA, CDR2 FQGNSA. The germline V and J ends were trimmed by 4 bases and 6 bases, with 8 bases remaining between them.

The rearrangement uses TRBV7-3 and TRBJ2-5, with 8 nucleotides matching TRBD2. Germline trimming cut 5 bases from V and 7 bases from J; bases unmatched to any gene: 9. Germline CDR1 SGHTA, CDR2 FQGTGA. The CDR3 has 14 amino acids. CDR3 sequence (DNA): TGTGCCAGCAGCACCTCGGGGGGGAAGGGGACCCAGTACTTC. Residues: CASSTSGGKGTQYF.

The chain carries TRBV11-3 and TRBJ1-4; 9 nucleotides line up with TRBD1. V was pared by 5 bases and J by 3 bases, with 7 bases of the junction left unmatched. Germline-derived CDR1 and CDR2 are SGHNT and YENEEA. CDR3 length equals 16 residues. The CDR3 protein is CASSRGTGRPNEKLFF. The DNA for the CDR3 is TGTGCCAGCAGCCGCGGGACAGGGAGGCCTAATGAAAAACTGTTTTTT.

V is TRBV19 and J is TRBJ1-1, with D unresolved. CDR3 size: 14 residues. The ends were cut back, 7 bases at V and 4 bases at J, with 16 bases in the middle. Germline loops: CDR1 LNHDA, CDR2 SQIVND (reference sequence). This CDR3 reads CASNDIFSITEAFF. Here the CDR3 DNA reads TGTGCCAGTAATGACATCTTTTCGATCACTGAAGCTTTCTTT.

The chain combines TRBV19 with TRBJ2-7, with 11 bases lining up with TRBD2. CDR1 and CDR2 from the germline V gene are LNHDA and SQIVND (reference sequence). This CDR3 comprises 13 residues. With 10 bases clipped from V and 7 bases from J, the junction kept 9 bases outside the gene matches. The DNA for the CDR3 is TGTGCCACCAGGCTAGCGGGAGGAGAGGAGCAGTACTTC. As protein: CATRLAGGEEQYF.

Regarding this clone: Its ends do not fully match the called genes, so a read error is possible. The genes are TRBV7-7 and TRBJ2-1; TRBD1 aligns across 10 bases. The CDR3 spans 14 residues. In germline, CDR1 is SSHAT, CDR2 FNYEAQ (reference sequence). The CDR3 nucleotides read TGTGCTAGCAGCCCGGGACAGGGGAGAAATGAGCAGTTCTTC. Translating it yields CASSPGQGRNEQFF.

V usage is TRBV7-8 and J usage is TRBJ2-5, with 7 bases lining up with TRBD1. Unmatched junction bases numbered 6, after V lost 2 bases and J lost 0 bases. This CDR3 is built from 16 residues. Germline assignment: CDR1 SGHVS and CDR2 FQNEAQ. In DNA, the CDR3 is TGTGCCAGCAGCTTATTAGGGGGCGAGTACCAAGAGACCCAGTACTTC. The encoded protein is CASSLLGGEYQETQYF.

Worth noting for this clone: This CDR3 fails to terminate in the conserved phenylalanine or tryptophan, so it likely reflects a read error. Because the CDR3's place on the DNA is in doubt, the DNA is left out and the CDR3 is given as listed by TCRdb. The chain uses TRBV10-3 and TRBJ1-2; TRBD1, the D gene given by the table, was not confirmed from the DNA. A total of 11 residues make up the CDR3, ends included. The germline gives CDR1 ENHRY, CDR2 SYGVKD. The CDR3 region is CAISDGAALRL.

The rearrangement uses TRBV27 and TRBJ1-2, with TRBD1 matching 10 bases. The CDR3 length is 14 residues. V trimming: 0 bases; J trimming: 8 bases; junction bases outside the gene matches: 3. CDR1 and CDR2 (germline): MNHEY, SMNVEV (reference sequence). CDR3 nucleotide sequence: TGTGCCAGCAGTTTATCCGGGACAGGGGAAGGCTACACCTTC. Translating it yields CASSLSGTGEGYTF.

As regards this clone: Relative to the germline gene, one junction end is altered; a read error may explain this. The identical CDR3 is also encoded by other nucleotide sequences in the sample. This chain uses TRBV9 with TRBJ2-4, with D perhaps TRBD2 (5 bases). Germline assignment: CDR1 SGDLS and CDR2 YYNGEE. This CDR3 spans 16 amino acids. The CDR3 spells CASSPREILAKNIQYF. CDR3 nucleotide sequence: TGTGCTAGCAGCCCAAGGGAGATTCTGGCCAAAAACATTCAGTACTTC.